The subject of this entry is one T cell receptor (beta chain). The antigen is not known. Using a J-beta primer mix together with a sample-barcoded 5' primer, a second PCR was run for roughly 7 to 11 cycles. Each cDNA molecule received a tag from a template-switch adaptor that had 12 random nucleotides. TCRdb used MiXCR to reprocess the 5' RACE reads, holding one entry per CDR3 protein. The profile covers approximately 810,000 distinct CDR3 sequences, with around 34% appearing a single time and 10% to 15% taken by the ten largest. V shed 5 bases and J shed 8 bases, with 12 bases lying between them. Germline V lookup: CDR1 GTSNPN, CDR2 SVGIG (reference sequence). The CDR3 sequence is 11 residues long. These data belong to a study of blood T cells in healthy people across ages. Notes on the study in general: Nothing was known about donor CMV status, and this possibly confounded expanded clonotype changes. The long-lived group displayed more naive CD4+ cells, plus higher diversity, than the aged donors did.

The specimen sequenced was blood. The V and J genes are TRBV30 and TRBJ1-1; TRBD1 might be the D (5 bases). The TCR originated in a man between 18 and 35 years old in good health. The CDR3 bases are TGTGCCTGGGAGAGGGACGGAGAAGCTTTCTTT. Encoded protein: CAWERDGEAFF.